A single sample gave rise to the 15 T cell receptor beta chains below, sequenced in a study of shared clonotypes between healthy human individuals (TCRdb year 2020). The library relied on the immunoSEQ multiplex PCR assay. This immuneACCESS table, as held by TCRdb, lists in-frame sequences with V and J called but not all clones. Of the missing ones, under half trace to an unresolved V gene in checked studies; the others have no known cause. Within this sample are about 460,000 clones, with 77% of them counted one time only. The ten largest clones add up to approximately 12% of the sample. The sequenced material came from PBMCs. All receptors derive from a woman in her thirties or forties in good health. Some clones in this sample may be carry-over from other donors' samples.

In the case of this clone: A far larger clone is one base from this, pointing to a likely read error. J is TRBJ2-1 and V is TRBV30; D remains ambiguous. This CDR3 has 12 amino acids. Germline values: CDR1 GTSNPN, CDR2 SVGIG (reference sequence). The CDR3: CAWSGAYSEQFF. In DNA form, the CDR3 reads TGTGCCTGGAGCGGCGCCTACAGTGAGCAGTTCTTC.

The rearrangement uses TRBV7-8 and TRBJ2-1; D is perhaps TRBD1 or TRBD2 (5 bases each). In germline, CDR1 is SGHVS, CDR2 FQNEAQ. The CDR3 spans 14 residues. V was trimmed by 1 base and J by 5 bases, leaving 9 bases between them. CDR3 DNA: TGTGCCAGCAGCTTAGGGGGACCAAACAATGAGCAGTTCTTC. As protein: CASSLGGPNNEQFF. The whole variable domain, filled in from reference TRBV7-8 and TRBJ2-1, reads GAGVSQSPRYKVAKRGQDVALRCDPISGHVSLFWYQQALGQGPEFLTYFQNEAQLDKSGLPSDRFFAERPEGSVSTLKIQRTQQEDSAVYLCASSLGGPNNEQFFGPGTRLTVL.

V is TRBV30 and J is TRBJ1-3; a possible D gene is TRBD1 (5 bases). Germline CDR1 GTSNPN, CDR2 SVGIG (reference sequence). The CDR3 covers 13 residues. Trimming removed 4 bases from V and 5 bases from J, with 12 bases in between. The CDR3 DNA sequence: TGTGCCTGGAACGGGGGAGTACGAAACACCATATATTTT. Translating it yields CAWNGGVRNTIYF.

This clone has a handful of counts. The genes are TRBV28 and TRBJ1-2; 10 positions match TRBD1. The V segment lost 6 bases and the J segment 0 bases; nucleotides outside the gene matches: 1. CDR1 is MDHEN and CDR2 is SYDVKM in the germline V gene. This CDR3 contains 14 residues. The CDR3 loop is CASRGTGANYGYTF. As DNA, the CDR3 is TGTGCCAGCAGGGGGACAGGGGCTAACTATGGCTACACCTTC.

This clone was observed a single time. The rearrangement links TRBV27 to TRBJ1-5, with D perhaps TRBD1 (5 bases). CDR3 size: 12 residues. The V and J ends lost 3 bases and 9 bases respectively, with 9 bases between them. Germline V CDR1 and CDR2: MNHEY, SMNVEV (reference sequence). CDR3 loop: CASSFPGRPQHF. CDR3 nucleotides: TGTGCCAGCAGTTTCCCAGGGAGGCCCCAGCATTTT.

This clone has just one count. The chain has TRBV28 and TRBJ2-1; D not certain. The V end was cut by 2 bases, the J end by 2 bases, with 7 bases between. The CDR3 has 14 amino acids. Germline V gene lookup returns CDR1 MDHEN and CDR2 SYDVKM. The DNA for the CDR3 is TGTGCCAGCAGTTTACCAGCGACCTACAATGAGCAGTTCTTC. Amino acids: CASSLPATYNEQFF. The whole variable domain, filled in from reference TRBV28 and TRBJ2-1, reads DVKVTQSSRYLVKRTGEKVFLECVQDMDHENMFWYRQDPGLGLRLIYFSYDVKMKEKGDIPEGYSVSREKKERFSLILESASTNQTSMYLCASSLPATYNEQFFGPGTRLTVL.

V usage is TRBV5-6 and J usage is TRBJ2-2; D is ambiguous. Deletions cut 1 base from V and 6 bases from J, with 13 bases between. CDR1 is SGHDT and CDR2 is YYEEEE in the germline V gene. This CDR3 contains 15 residues. The CDR3 DNA follows: TGTGCCAGCAGCTTGAGGCTCCTGTCTGCCGGGGAGCTGTTTTTT. As protein: CASSLRLLSAGELFF.

The rearrangement uses TRBV18 and TRBJ1-2; D unclear. The germline V gene has CDR1 KGHSH and CDR2 LQKENI. This CDR3 comprises 16 residues. The V and J ends lost 2 bases and 0 bases respectively, with 13 bases between them. The CDR3 coding sequence is TGTGCCAGCTCACCAAATGGGCCAGCGACTAACTATGGCTACACCTTC. Its translation: CASSPNGPATNYGYTF. The full variable domain, its missing parts supplied by reference TRBV18 and TRBJ1-2, is NAGVMQNPRHLVRRRGQEARLRCSPMKGHSHVYWYRQLPEEGLKFMVYLQKENIIDESGMPKERFSAEFPKEGPSILRIQQVVRGDSAAYFCASSPNGPATNYGYTFGSGTRLTVV.

A single count supports this clone. This specimen includes other DNA sequences encoding the same CDR3. The V call is TRBV11-3, the J call TRBJ2-2; D not certain. The CDR3 sequence is 13 residues long. Germline V gives CDR1 SGHNT, CDR2 YENEEA. V shed 3 bases and J shed 2 bases, with 4 bases lying between them. In DNA form, the CDR3 reads TGTGCCAGCAGCTTTGGAAACACCGGGGAGCTGTTTTTT. Protein sequence: CASSFGNTGELFF.

Points on this clone: A far bigger clonotype differs at one base, so this is likely a read error. Other DNA sequences in this sample translate to the same CDR3. This chain joins TRBV30 and TRBJ1-5; D may be TRBD1 (5 bases). Looked up from germline, CDR1 is GTSNPN and CDR2 is SVGIG (reference sequence). The CDR3 runs to 14 residues. The CDR3 DNA follows: TGTGCCTTGTCGGGGGATTTTAGCAACCAGCCCCAGCATTTT. Its translation is CALSGDFSNQPQHF.

On this clone: This is likely an artifact of a read error, given a far larger clone one base away. J is TRBJ2-7 and V is TRBV19; D is possibly TRBD1 (5 bases). The CDR3 totals 15 residues. Germline V CDR1 and CDR2: LNHDA, SQIVND (reference sequence). The CDR3 protein is CASSTRQTNSHEQYF. The CDR3 bases are TGTGCCAGTAGTACCCGACAGACCAACTCCCACGAGCAGTACTTC.

This chain joins TRBV7-2 and TRBJ2-3; 15 positions match TRBD2. CDR1 SGHTA and CDR2 FQGNSA come from the germline V gene. This CDR3 is built from 16 residues. V gave up 5 bases and J gave up 7 bases; unmatched junction bases: 7. The chain's CDR3 is CASSTGLAGGLNTQYF. CDR3 in DNA: TGTGCCAGCAGCACAGGACTAGCGGGAGGGCTGAATACGCAGTATTTT.

Of note for this clone: A read error may produce the germline difference seen at one junction end. The rearrangement joins TRBV4-1 to TRBJ1-1; 9 positions agree with TRBD1. The CDR3 covers 18 residues. Per germline, CDR1 MGHRA and CDR2 YSYEKL. The CDR3 sequence: CASSQDISVDRGNSEAFF. In nucleotides, the CDR3 is TGCGCCAGCAGCCAAGATATTTCGGTCGACAGGGGGAACTCTGAAGCTTTCTTT.

The rearrangement uses TRBV7-8 and TRBJ2-5, with D maybe TRBD1 (6 bases). The V end was cut by 5 bases, the J end by 4 bases, with 17 bases between. Germline CDR1 SGHVS, CDR2 FQNEAQ. This CDR3 contains 15 residues. The CDR3 loop is CASSQQGDSGETQYF. In DNA form, the CDR3 reads TGTGCCAGCAGCCAACAGGGTGATTCAGGAGAGACCCAGTACTTC.

V gene TRBV29-1 combines with J gene TRBJ1-1, with TRBD1 as a possible D gene (5 bases). The CDR3 runs to 11 residues. CDR1 is SQVTM and CDR2 is ANQGSEA in the germline V gene. The V gene lost 4 bases and the J gene lost 5 bases, with 8 bases spanning the gap. CDR3 nucleotide sequence: TGCAGCGTTGTCTGGGGGACTGAAGCTTTCTTT. Amino acids: CSVVWGTEAFF.